This TCR beta chain was observed in a study of cytomegalovirus exposure and HLA in healthy donors. This CDR3 spans 13 amino acids. The junction had 2 bases not matched to a gene; V was cut back by 9 bases and J by 0 bases. CDR1 and CDR2 (germline): MGHRA, YSYEKL. On this clone itself: Its antigen is not identified.

General study points: In a later analysis, TCR beta V- and J-gene trimming showed a link to a missense DCLRE1C variant.

The PCR contained 60 Vbeta and 13 Jbeta primers. Generated by immunoSEQ multiplex PCR, the TCRdb table keeps only in-frame clones and is missing some. The sample has about 120,000 clones; roughly 70% are singletons. V usage is TRBV4-1 and J usage is TRBJ2-1; 7 positions agree with TRBD1. This TCR was recovered from a woman under 30 in good health and CMV-seronegative. Sequences were obtained from PBMCs. CDR3 DNA: TGCGCCAGTTCAGGGGGCTCCTACAATGAGCAGTTCTTC. Amino acid sequence: CASSGGSYNEQFF.